These 21 T cell receptor beta chains share one sample of origin, sequenced in a study of regulatory T cells in long-lasting Graves disease (dated by TCRdb to the early 2020s). Library method: multiplex PCR. Sequencer: Illumina HiSeq 4000. iRepertoire HTBI primers and Arm-PCR amplification of CDR3 regions were used to construct TCR beta libraries. Through fastp at Q25 and MiXCR, TCRdb rebuilt clones from the public reads, retaining in-frame beta chains. Merged by CDR3 protein, the rows form single entries marked with the most common genes and DNA. This sample holds hundreds of thousands of distinct CDR3 sequences; 15% to 20% were observed only once. Of the sample, 12% is held by the ten largest clones. The time point label corresponds to: newly diagnosed GD, antithyroid drugs for less than 3 months. For both TCR sequencing and RNA sequencing, RNA was extracted from PBMCs in TRIzol. The sample was also linked to a second study, of T cells in Graves' hyperthyroidism and ophthalmopathy.

This specimen was peripheral blood mononuclear cells (PBMCs), taken at new diagnosis, from a patient treated with antithyroid drugs. The receptors stem from a man aged 18 to 29 with Graves disease. Donor details come from another sample of the same person, matched by shared clones.

The CDR3 sequence is CASSRTGPHSYEQYF. DNA for the CDR3: TGTGCCAGCAGCCGGACAGGGCCCCACTCCTACGAGCAGTACTTC. The V and J genes are TRBV12-3 or TRBV12-4 and TRBJ2-7; 8 nucleotides match TRBD1. The CDR3 consists of 15 residues. With V trimmed by 6 bases and J by 0 bases, 7 bases remained unmatched.

This clonotype was found many times. This rearrangement joins TRBV5-1 to TRBJ2-1, with D perhaps being TRBD1 or TRBD2 (5 bases each). Germline assignment: CDR1 SGHRS and CDR2 YFSETQ. The V end lost 9 bases, the J end lost 5 bases, and 15 bases lay between the germline ends. The CDR3 contains 13 residues. This chain's CDR3 is CATRDGPDNEQFF. CDR3 nucleotides: TGCGCCACCCGGGACGGGCCGGACAATGAGCAGTTCTTC.

The CDR3: CASSYEDEAFF. CDR3 in DNA: TGTGCCAGCAGTTACGAGGATGAAGCTTTCTTT. The chain couples TRBV28 to TRBJ1-1, with D uncertain. The CDR3 has 11 amino acids. Germline CDR1 and CDR2: MDHEN and SYDVKM. V lost 4 bases, J lost 7 bases, and 7 bases lay in between.

This clonotype was found a few times. The chain joins TRBV5-8 to TRBJ2-3; 12 bases line up with TRBD1. Germline V gene sequence: CDR1 SGHTS, CDR2 YDEGEE. The CDR3 extends over 18 amino acids. V lost 0 bases to trimming and J lost 3 bases; unmatched junction nucleotides: 8. The CDR3 DNA reads as TGTGCCAGCAGCTTGGCACCAGGGACAGGGGGCCGGACAGATACGCAGTATTTT. This sequence encodes CASSLAPGTGGRTDTQYF.

This clonotype appeared many times. The chain recombines TRBV3-1 with TRBJ1-1; D perhaps matches TRBD1 (6 bases). Trimming pared 6 bases from V and 1 base from J, leaving 12 bases between. Germline assignment: CDR1 LGHDT and CDR2 YNNKEL (reference sequence). The CDR3 has 14 amino acids. CDR3 in amino acids: CASSPRTANTEAFF. In DNA, the CDR3 is TGTGCCAGCAGTCCTAGGACAGCGAACACTGAAGCTTTCTTT.

The table lists this clonotype with a few counts. The V call is TRBV5-5, the J call TRBJ2-7; D is possibly TRBD1 (5 bases). The CDR3 has 15 residues. Germline V lookup: CDR1 SGHKS, CDR2 YYEKEE (reference sequence). Trimming took off 4 bases at V and 3 bases at J, with 17 bases between the two ends. CDR3 DNA sequence: TGTGCCAGCAGCAGGGTGGACATCCCAGACTACGAGCAGTACTTC. Translated, it gives CASSRVDIPDYEQYF.

This clonotype showed up just a few times. The chain has TRBV13 and TRBJ2-2; 12 bases agree with TRBD2. The V gene end was trimmed by 5 bases and the J gene end by 7 bases; junction bases not matched to a gene: 14. The CDR3 extends over 18 amino acids. Per the germline V gene, CDR1 is PRHDT and CDR2 is FYEKMQ (reference sequence). The CDR3 coding sequence is TGTGCCAGCAGCCCTCGATCCCGACTAGCGGGAGCCGACGGGGAGCTGTTTTTT. This sequence encodes CASSPRSRLAGADGELFF. The complete variable domain, with remaining parts taken from reference TRBV13 and TRBJ2-2, reads AAGVIQSPRHLIKEKRETATLKCYPIPRHDTVYWYQQGPGQDPQFLISFYEKMQSDKGSIPDRFSAQQFSDYHSELNMSSLELGDSALYFCASSPRSRLAGADGELFFGEGSRLTVL.

The chain joins TRBV29-1 to TRBJ1-2, with 9 bases that match TRBD1. V was clipped by 6 bases and J by 0 bases; unmatched bases: 2. The CDR3 sequence is 13 residues long. The germline CDR1 and CDR2 sequences are SQVTM and ANQGSEA. CDR3 protein: CSVGTGTNYGYTF. The CDR3 DNA reads as TGCAGCGTGGGGACAGGGACTAACTATGGCTACACCTTC.

The rearrangement links TRBV9 to TRBJ2-1; TRBD2 matches at 8 bases. The CDR3 totals 14 residues. Germline CDR1 SGDLS, CDR2 YYNGEE. J lost 8 bases, V lost 0 bases, and 4 bases had no gene match. Here the CDR3 DNA reads TGTGCCAGCAGCGTAGTAGGGACTAGGGATGAGCAGTTCTTC. As protein: CASSVVGTRDEQFF. Drawing the rest from reference TRBV9 and TRBJ2-1, the complete variable domain is DSGVTQTPKHLITATGQRVTLRCSPRSGDLSVYWYQQSLDQGLQFLIQYYNGEERAKGNILERFSAQQFPDLHSELNLSSLELGDSALYFCASSVVGTRDEQFFGPGTRLTVL.

On this clonotype: It is likely a read error, because the conserved phenylalanine at the end of the CDR3 is missing. This chain connects TRBV5-1 to TRBJ2-1; 13 bases are a match to TRBD2. The CDR3 loop spans 15 amino acids. With V trimmed by 4 bases and J by 5 bases, 3 bases remained unmatched. The V gene's germline CDR1 is SGHRS and CDR2 YFSETQ. For the CDR3, the DNA is TGCGCCAGCAGCCCGACTAGCGGGAGGAACAATGAGCAGTTCCTC. Amino acids: CASSPTSGRNNEQFL.

V gene TRBV4-1 combines with J gene TRBJ1-1; D uncertain. Per germline, CDR1 MGHRA and CDR2 YSYEKL. V was cut by 0 bases and J by 3 bases, with 11 bases left in between. The CDR3 contains 15 residues. CDR3 nucleotides: TGCGCCAGCAGCCAAGAGCCCCGTGGGGACACTGAAGCTTTCTTT. Translated: CASSQEPRGDTEAFF.

This clonotype occurred a few times. The chain joins TRBV28 to TRBJ1-6; no reliable D call. Germline V gives CDR1 MDHEN, CDR2 SYDVKM. V shed 6 bases and J shed 8 bases, with 17 bases lying between them. The CDR3 consists of 15 residues. CDR3 region: CASSPDVDPDSPLHF. In DNA form, the CDR3 reads TGTGCCAGCAGCCCAGATGTTGACCCCGATTCACCCCTCCACTTT.

This chain connects TRBV5-1 to TRBJ1-5; D may be TRBD1 (6 bases). CDR3 length: 14 amino acids. Germline-derived CDR1 and CDR2 are SGHRS and YFSETQ. Trimming shortened V by 4 bases and J by 11 bases, and 19 bases separated the two germline ends. The CDR3 spells CASSPGGGEGTQHF. The CDR3 bases are TGCGCCAGCAGCCCTGGGGGCGGGGAAGGGACCCAGCATTTT.

This clonotype was recorded a few times. A much larger clonotype is one base distant, so this may be a read error. The chain recombines TRBV11-3 with TRBJ2-1, with D possibly TRBD2 on 6 matching bases. The germline V and J ends were trimmed by 2 bases and 2 bases, with 16 bases remaining between them. The CDR3 contains 17 residues. Per the germline V gene, CDR1 is SGHNT and CDR2 is YENEEA. In DNA form, the CDR3 reads TGTGCCAGCAGCTTATCTTGGCGGGACGACCCCTACAATGAGCAGTTCTTC. It translates to CASSLSWRDDPYNEQFF.

This clonotype was seen only a few times. This sequence joins TRBV15 and TRBJ1-1; TRBD1 aligns across 8 bases. This CDR3 has 14 residues. CDR1 is LNHNV and CDR2 is YYDKDF in the germline V gene (reference sequence). Germline trimming cut 2 bases from V and 5 bases from J; bases unmatched to any gene: 4. CDR3 sequence: CATSRPGGATEAFF. The CDR3 DNA reads TGTGCCACCAGCAGACCAGGGGGCGCGACTGAAGCTTTCTTT.

This clonotype was recorded at least ten times. The chain couples TRBV20-1 to TRBJ2-3; D unresolved. This CDR3 region has 17 residues. Germline lookup yields CDR1 DFQATT and CDR2 SNEGSKA (reference sequence). Trimming stripped 6 bases from V and 0 bases from J, with 22 bases between. The CDR3 DNA follows: TGCAGTGCCCGCGCCTCGGCGAAAACGGATAGCACAGATACGCAGTATTTT. Translation gives CSARASAKTDSTDTQYF.

The J gene is TRBJ2-5, the V gene TRBV29-1, with a possible D match to TRBD2 (5 bases). The germline V gene encodes CDR1 SQVTM and CDR2 ANQGSEA. The V and J ends lost 3 bases and 2 bases respectively, with 16 bases between them. The CDR3 sequence is 15 residues long. The chain's CDR3 is CSVDGELGRQETQYF. The CDR3 DNA reads as TGCAGCGTTGACGGGGAATTGGGGAGACAAGAGACCCAGTACTTC.

This clonotype was observed a handful of times. The genes are TRBV6-1 and TRBJ2-7; D tentatively reads TRBD1 or TRBD2 (5 bases each). The V end was cut by 6 bases, the J end by 6 bases, with 18 bases between. Germline assignment: CDR1 MNHNS and CDR2 SASEGT. The length of the CDR3 is 14 residues. Written as DNA, the CDR3 is TGTGCCAGCAGCCTGGGGGTGACGGCCGCCGAGCAGTACTTC. It codes for CASSLGVTAAEQYF.

This clonotype was picked up a small number of times. A junction boundary mismatches the germline segment, possibly from a read error. This sequence joins TRBV30 and TRBJ2-7; D call uncertain. Germline V lookup: CDR1 GTSNPN, CDR2 SVGIG (reference sequence). This CDR3 is built from 13 residues. The CDR3 here is CAWSRWDSYERYF. CDR3 DNA sequence: TGTGCCTGGAGCCGGTGGGATTCCTACGAGCGGTACTTC.

J is TRBJ1-1 and V is TRBV6-5, with D maybe TRBD1 (5 bases). Looked up from germline, CDR1 is MNHEY and CDR2 is SVGAGI. The CDR3 is 17 amino acids. Trimming pared 1 base from V and 1 base from J, leaving 16 bases between. CDR3 sequence: CASSYLGVGGKNTEAFF. Written as DNA, the CDR3 is TGTGCCAGCAGTTACTTAGGGGTGGGCGGGAAGAACACTGAAGCTTTCTTT.

The table lists this clonotype with many counts. The chain is built from TRBV7-8 and TRBJ2-1; perhaps TRBD2 as D (5 bases). The length of the CDR3 is 16 residues. Germline CDR1 is SGHVS and CDR2 is FQNEAQ. Trimming stripped 3 bases from V and 0 bases from J, with 12 bases between. The CDR3 DNA is TGTGCCAGCAGCTTGGAGAGGGCCAGCTCCTACAATGAGCAGTTCTTC. Its protein product is CASSLERASSYNEQFF.